The clone carrying this TCR beta chain was counted only a few times. The antigen remains undetermined. TCRdb re-called the RT-PCR reads through MiXCR, storing one row per CDR3 protein. The sample shows 500,000 or so distinct CDR3 sequences, 11% of them seen only once. These data are taken from a study of response to subunit inactivated influenza vaccine. Study-wide points: Authors proposed each seasonal influenza vaccination draws in few new T cells.

The receptor was isolated from a man in his fifties who received an inactivated influenza vaccine. This specimen consisted of PBMCs from blood, obtained 40 to 50 days after vaccination.

The CDR3 sequence: CASSPGLAGVRVGEQFF. Written as DNA, the CDR3 is TGCGCCAGCAGCCCAGGACTAGCGGGAGTGCGGGTGGGTGAGCAGTTCTTC. The chain joins TRBV5-1 to TRBJ2-1, with 13 bases identical to TRBD2. V gave up 4 bases and J gave up 9 bases; unmatched junction bases: 13. CDR3 size: 17 residues. Germline lookup yields CDR1 SGHRS and CDR2 YFSETQ.